The 22 T cell receptor beta chains below come from one sample, sequenced in a study of blood T cells in healthy people across ages. A second PCR of roughly 7 to 11 cycles used a sample-barcoded 5' primer and a J-beta primer mix. TCRdb fed the 5' RACE reads into MiXCR, producing one record per CDR3 protein. The sample consists of around 650,000 distinct CDR3 sequences, about 30% of them appearing once. Sequenced input: blood. These receptors were obtained from a woman aged 80 or over in good health.

This clonotype has a handful of counts. In nucleotides, the CDR3 is TGTGCCAGCAGCTCCGGACCCGCGGGCGAGCAGTACTTC. Its protein is CASSSGPAGEQYF. V and J are TRBV7-2 and TRBJ2-4; a weak D match, TRBD2 (5 bases). Judging by the DNA end, TRBJ2-7 fits better; the J call may be wrong. The germline V gene encodes CDR1 SGHTA and CDR2 FQGNSA. CDR3 length: 13 amino acids.

The chain recombines TRBV20-1 with TRBJ2-5, with D maybe TRBD1 (6 bases). CDR3 length: 12 residues. Between the trimmed V and J ends, which lost 3 bases and 11 bases, there was a span of 16 bases. CDR1 is DFQATT, CDR2 SNEGSKA, per germline (reference sequence). CDR3 protein: CSARTGGGFQYF. The CDR3 DNA follows: TGCAGTGCTAGGACAGGAGGAGGATTTCAGTACTTC.

The rearrangement uses TRBV5-5 and TRBJ2-2; 8 nucleotides agree with TRBD2. Per germline, CDR1 SGHKS and CDR2 YYEKEE (reference sequence). V shed 3 bases and J 1 base; nucleotides not matched to a gene: 5. This CDR3 spans 16 amino acids. For the CDR3, the DNA is TGTGCCAGCAGCTGGGGCGGGGGGCGGAACACCGGGGAGCTGTTTTTT. Protein: CASSWGGGRNTGELFF.

About this clonotype itself: A much larger clone sits a single nucleotide away, making a read error possible. This chain links TRBV20-1 with TRBJ2-7; D is ambiguous. CDR1 DFQATT and CDR2 SNEGSKA come from the germline V gene (reference sequence). The V end lost 6 bases, the J end lost 1 base, and 10 bases lay between the germline ends. The CDR3 runs to 12 residues. CDR3 sequence: CSATDGSYEQYF. The CDR3 DNA reads TGCAGTGCAACGGACGGTTCCTACGAGCAGTACTTC.

This clonotype has at least ten counts. The DNA for the CDR3 is TGTGCCAGCCATACCTACGAGCAGTACTTC. Its translation: CASHTYEQYF. This rearrangement joins TRBV9 to TRBJ2-7; D not resolved. The CDR3 consists of 10 residues. Deletions cut 7 bases from V and 2 bases from J, with 4 bases between. CDR1 is SGDLS and CDR2 is YYNGEE in the germline V gene.

The chain joins TRBV7-2 to TRBJ2-2, with a possible D match to TRBD2 (5 bases). Trimming cost V 1 base and J 1 base, with 10 bases left between them. CDR1 is SGHTA and CDR2 is FQGNSA in the germline V gene. The CDR3 is made up of 16 amino acids. The CDR3 region is CASSLVLAQNTGELFF. The DNA of the CDR3 is TGTGCCAGCAGCTTAGTTCTAGCACAGAACACCGGGGAGCTGTTTTTT.

The genes are TRBV28 and TRBJ1-5; D remains ambiguous. CDR3 length: 15 amino acids. The ends were cut back, 6 bases at V and 0 bases at J, with 12 bases in the middle. CDR1 is MDHEN, CDR2 SYDVKM, per germline. The CDR3 here is CASSPVDPSNQPQHF. In DNA form, the CDR3 reads TGTGCCAGCAGCCCCGTGGACCCTAGCAATCAGCCCCAGCATTTT.

The V call is TRBV6-1, the J call TRBJ2-7; maybe TRBD1 (7 bases). The CDR3 is 14 residues long. Trimming left V 2 bases short and J 6 bases short, with 14 bases between. CDR1 and CDR2 (germline): MNHNS, SASEGT. The CDR3 sequence: CASSEFGRGAEQYF. For the CDR3, the DNA is TGTGCCAGCAGTGAATTTGGCAGGGGGGCCGAGCAGTACTTC.

This clonotype was counted once. This may come from a read error, since a much larger clone is one base off. This sequence joins TRBV10-3 and TRBJ1-6, with TRBD1 matching 7 bases. This CDR3 has 15 residues. The germline CDR1 and CDR2 sequences are ENHRY and SYGVKD. CDR3 residues: CANSVGGQGGSPLHF. CDR3 coding DNA: TGTGCCAACAGTGTCGGAGGGCAGGGGGGTTCACCCCTCCACTTT.

This clonotype has at least ten counts. The chain is built from TRBV5-1 and TRBJ1-2; D is unresolved. Trimming stripped 0 bases from V and 8 bases from J, with 11 bases between. The CDR3 extends over 13 amino acids. CDR1 is SGHRS and CDR2 is YFSETQ in the germline V gene. CDR3 in amino acids: CASSLDGVRGYTF. The CDR3 nucleotides are TGCGCCAGCAGCTTGGATGGGGTGCGGGGCTACACCTTC.

V and J are TRBV7-2 and TRBJ2-5; 8 bases are shared with TRBD2. V gave up 5 bases and J gave up 3 bases; unmatched junction bases: 8. The CDR3 covers 15 residues. Germline-derived CDR1 and CDR2 are SGHTA and FQGNSA. CDR3 coding DNA: TGTGCCAGCAGCCATAGAGCGGGGGAGGAAGAGACCCAGTACTTC. This gives the protein CASSHRAGEEETQYF.

The chain recombines TRBV12-3 or TRBV12-4 with TRBJ1-2; no firm D call. Trimming took off 2 bases at V and 6 bases at J, with 4 bases between the two ends. The CDR3 has 11 amino acids. CDR3 region: CASSLQNGYTF. CDR3 DNA sequence: TGTGCCAGCAGTTTACAGAATGGCTACACCTTC.

This chain joins TRBV5-1 and TRBJ2-6; 9 bases map to TRBD2. This CDR3 has 18 amino acids. Germline CDR1 reads SGHRS; CDR2 reads YFSETQ. V was clipped by 0 bases and J by 3 bases; unmatched bases: 7. The CDR3 is CASSLGASGTYGANVLTF. The CDR3 bases are TGCGCCAGCAGCTTGGGGGCTAGCGGGACCTATGGGGCCAACGTCCTGACTTTC. The full variable domain, its missing parts supplied by reference TRBV5-1 and TRBJ2-6, is KAGVTQTPRYLIKTRGQQVTLSCSPISGHRSVSWYQQTPGQGLQFLFEYFSETQRNKGNFPGRFSGRQFSNSRSEMNVSTLELGDSALYLCASSLGASGTYGANVLTFGAGSRLTVL.

This clonotype appeared a few times. A much larger clone is a single base away; this may be a read error. V is TRBV20-1 and J is TRBJ2-5; D is possibly TRBD1 (6 bases). The CDR3 loop spans 15 amino acids. CDR1 and CDR2 from the germline V gene are DFQATT and SNEGSKA (reference sequence). Trimming took 5 bases from V and 11 from J, leaving 27 bases between them. DNA for the CDR3: TGCAGTGCTGACGACCGGGACAAAGCCTACAATGAGCAGTACTTC. Residues: CSADDRDKAYNEQYF.

This chain joins TRBV11-2 and TRBJ1-2; D is uncertain. The germline V gene has CDR1 SGHAT and CDR2 FQNNGV. V gave up 5 bases and J gave up 7 bases, with 11 bases separating them. There are 12 residues in the CDR3. CDR3 sequence: CASSREGAGYTF. CDR3 in DNA: TGTGCCAGCAGCCGCGAGGGAGCTGGCTACACCTTC. The full variable domain, with the rest looked up from reference TRBV11-2 and TRBJ1-2, is EAGVAQSPRYKIIEKRQSVAFWCNPISGHATLYWYQQILGQGPKLLIQFQNNGVVDDSQLPKDRFSAERLKGVDSTLKIQPAKLEDSAVYLCASSREGAGYTFGSGTRLTVV.

With regard to this clonotype: This may be a read error: a much more frequent sequence differs by one nucleotide. The gene calls are TRBV13 and TRBJ1-1; TRBD1 matches at 7 bases. Germline V CDR1 and CDR2: PRHDT, FYEKMQ (reference sequence). With 4 bases clipped from V and 4 bases from J, the junction kept 6 bases outside the gene matches. The CDR3 is 14 residues long. The CDR3 region has the DNA TGTGCCAGCAGCTCCGCGGACAGGCGCACTGAAGCTTTCTTT. It codes for CASSSADRRTEAFF.

The chain links TRBV5-1 to TRBJ2-1; D is unclear. Trimming stripped 0 bases from V and 7 bases from J, with 14 bases between. Germline V gene data show CDR1 as SGHRS and CDR2 as YFSETQ. The CDR3 spans 15 residues. Written as DNA, the CDR3 is TGCGCCAGCAGCTTGGCCGGATATCGCATTAATGAGCAGTTCTTC. Translated: CASSLAGYRINEQFF.

This chain links TRBV30 with TRBJ1-6; 10 bases fit TRBD1. The trim removed 2 bases at V and 9 bases at J, leaving 1 base unmatched. CDR3 size: 13 residues. The germline CDR1 and CDR2 sequences are GTSNPN and SVGIG (reference sequence). The CDR3 sequence is CAWSRTGGSPLHF. The CDR3 nucleotides are TGTGCCTGGAGTCGGACAGGGGGTTCACCCCTCCACTTT.

This clonotype was picked up one time. Here the CDR3 omits its conserved ending phenylalanine or tryptophan, so a read error is the likely source. Written as DNA, the CDR3 is TGTGCCAGCAGTTACCCAGGACAGAGGGCGGGGACTGAAGCTTTCTTG. This sequence encodes CASSYPGQRAGTEAFL. The rearrangement uses TRBV6-6 and TRBJ1-1, with a tentative D call TRBD1 (6 bases). CDR1 MNHNY and CDR2 SVGAGI come from the germline V gene (reference sequence). The CDR3 sequence is 16 residues long. V lost 2 bases to trimming and J lost 5 bases, with 18 bases between them.

In its sample, this clonotype was seen many times. V is TRBV6-5 and J is TRBJ2-7; D is perhaps TRBD2 (7 bases). The germline V gene encodes CDR1 MNHEY and CDR2 SVGAGI. This CDR3 comprises 13 residues. Trimming removed 7 bases at V and 1 base at J, with 11 bases between. As DNA, the CDR3 is TGTGCCAGCAAGGCGGGGGCGTCCTACGAGCAGTACTTC. It is translated as CASKAGASYEQYF.

The CDR3 sequence: CATGRRQYNEQFF. The CDR3 nucleotides are TGTGCCACTGGGCGAAGACAGTACAATGAGCAGTTCTTC. The rearrangement joins TRBV7-2 to TRBJ2-1; TRBD1 is a possible D gene (5 bases). V was trimmed by 10 bases and J by 4 bases, leaving 14 bases between them. The CDR3 totals 13 residues. Germline assignment: CDR1 SGHTA and CDR2 FQGNSA.

This clonotype was seen only once. The rearrangement uses TRBV20-1 and TRBJ2-7; 9 bases agree with TRBD1. From germline, CDR1 is DFQATT and CDR2 SNEGSKA (reference sequence). The CDR3 sequence is 16 residues long. Trimming at V came to 3 bases and at J to 0 bases, leaving 9 bases not matched to a gene. CDR3 DNA: TGCAGTGCTAGTCCCACAGGGGGCCGAAGCTCCTACGAGCAGTACTTC. This encodes CSASPTGGRSSYEQYF.